These T cell receptor beta chains were read from a single sample in a study of blood T cells in healthy people across ages. TCRdb fed the 5' RACE reads into MiXCR, producing one record per CDR3 protein. Of under 2,000,000 distinct CDR3 sequences listed, roughly 52% are singletons. Sequencing was carried out using blood. These receptors were collected from a middle-aged woman in good health. CDR3s include the opening cysteine and the closing phenylalanine or tryptophan. The D gene is left open where the match is weak. Where a row states a size, it is once, few, many or the class of an expanded clone; other rows omit it.

v_gene	d_gene	j_gene	abundance	CDR3aa	CDR3nt
TRBV11-2	TRBD1	TRBJ1-2	NA	CASSPGTVINYGYTF	TGTGCCAGCAGCCCGGGGACAGTGATTAACTATGGCTACACCTTC
TRBV3-1	NA	TRBJ1-2	few	CASSQFGGGNDYGYTF	TGTGCCAGCAGCCAATTTGGCGGGGGCAATGACTATGGCTACACCTTC
TRBV28	NA	TRBJ2-4	NA	CASSFTGEGAKNIQYF	TGTGCCAGCAGTTTTACTGGTGAGGGGGCCAAAAACATTCAGTACTTC
TRBV29-1	NA	TRBJ2-6	many	CSVEVSGANVLTF	TGCAGCGTTGAAGTTTCCGGGGCCAACGTCCTGACTTTC
TRBV12-3/TRBV12-4	TRBD2	TRBJ2-1	NA	CASTQRTSAANEQFF	TGTGCCAGCACCCAACGAACTAGCGCGGCGAATGAGCAGTTCTTC
TRBV5-1	TRBD1	TRBJ2-1	NA	CASRPWGSGGHEQFF	TGCGCCAGCAGGCCCTGGGGGTCAGGGGGCCATGAGCAGTTCTTC
TRBV20-1	NA	TRBJ2-5	NA	CSARDYLAGQQETQYF	TGCAGTGCTAGAGATTATCTGGCAGGACAACAAGAGACCCAGTACTTC
TRBV10-2	TRBD2	TRBJ2-5	NA	CATFGTGTSGYLEEAQYF	TGCGCCACCTTCGGAACCGGGACTAGCGGGTATCTTGAAGAGGCCCAGTACTTC
TRBV27	TRBD1	TRBJ1-5	few	CASRGGQGVTGNQPQHF	TGTGCCAGCAGAGGGGGCCAGGGGGTCACGGGCAATCAGCCCCAGCATTTT
TRBV11-2	TRBD1	TRBJ1-2	NA	CASSLLTAWPGQGTYGYTF	TGTGCCAGCAGCTTACTAACAGCTTGGCCGGGACAGGGGACCTATGGCTACACCTTC
TRBV9	TRBD1	TRBJ2-7	NA	CASSPSPGTVNYEQYF	TGTGCCAGCAGCCCCAGCCCCGGGACAGTTAACTACGAGCAGTACTTC
TRBV12-3/TRBV12-4	TRBD2	TRBJ2-5	NA	CASTLGLAGYQETQYF	TGTGCCAGCACCCTGGGGCTAGCGGGGTACCAAGAGACCCAGTACTTC
TRBV15	NA	TRBJ2-5	few	CATSRDSQLTSETQYF	TGTGCCACCAGCAGAGATAGTCAGCTGACATCCGAGACCCAGTACTTC
TRBV28	TRBD1	TRBJ2-3	NA	CASRHHRGLETDTQYF	TGTGCCAGCCGCCATCACAGGGGGCTCGAGACAGATACGCAGTATTTT
TRBV20-1	NA	TRBJ2-3	once	CSARGTAMYTQYF	TGCAGTGCTAGAGGGACAGCCATGTATACGCAGTATTTT
TRBV29-1	NA	TRBJ2-3	many	CSVGGVTDTQYF	TGCAGCGTTGGAGGGGTCACAGATACGCAGTATTTT
TRBV9	NA	TRBJ2-5	few	CASSGADYQETQYF	TGTGCCAGCAGCGGGGCGGACTACCAAGAGACCCAGTACTTC
TRBV20-1	NA	TRBJ1-2	NA	CSARLGALYGYTF	TGCAGTGCTAGGTTAGGAGCCCTCTATGGCTACACCTTC
TRBV3-1	NA	TRBJ2-1	few	CASTLRGTHNEQFF	TGTGCCAGCACCCTTAGGGGTACACACAATGAGCAGTTCTTC
TRBV20-1	TRBD1	TRBJ1-2	NA	CSAATGQGYGYTF	TGCAGTGCTGCCACGGGACAGGGGTATGGCTACACCTTC
TRBV12-3/TRBV12-4	NA	TRBJ1-2	NA	CASSSLGPYGYSF	TGTGCCAGCAGTTCCCTAGGACCCTATGGCTACTCCTTC
TRBV3-1	NA	TRBJ2-3	once	CASSQAGVSDTQYF	TGTGCCAGCAGCCAAGCGGGGGTTTCAGATACGCAGTATTTT
TRBV6-6	NA	TRBJ2-7	few	CASSPLRGSYEQYF	TGTGCCAGTAGTCCCCTAAGGGGTTCCTACGAGCAGTACTTC
TRBV12-3/TRBV12-4	NA	TRBJ2-7	many	CASSRDRAREQYF	TGTGCCAGCAGCCGGGACCGAGCTCGCGAGCAGTACTTC
TRBV20-1	NA	TRBJ2-3	NA	CSARGAGPSTDTQYF	TGCAGTGCTAGAGGGGCGGGGCCGAGCACAGATACGCAGTATTTT
TRBV12-3/TRBV12-4	NA	TRBJ2-1	NA	CASQRTEGGNNEQFF	TGTGCCAGCCAACGGACAGAGGGTGGGAACAATGAGCAGTTCTTC
TRBV6-1	TRBD2	TRBJ2-5	NA	CASSPGGGSGTQYF	TGTGCCAGCTCCCCGGGCGGGGGATCGGGGACCCAGTACTTC
TRBV18	NA	TRBJ2-1	NA	CASSPQASSYNGQFF	TGTGCCAGCTCACCCCAGGCGAGCTCCTACAATGGGCAGTTCTTC
TRBV4-3	NA	TRBJ2-5	few	CASSQAIQGVQYF	TGCGCCAGCAGCCAAGCCATCCAGGGTGTGCAGTACTTC
TRBV25-1	NA	TRBJ2-1	NA	CASSGRIYNEQFF	TGTGCCAGCAGTGGACGTATTTACAATGAGCAGTTCTTC
TRBV27	TRBD1	TRBJ2-7	few	CASSALTGTGLYEQYF	TGTGCCAGCAGTGCCCTAACCGGGACAGGGCTCTACGAGCAGTACTTC
TRBV6-5	TRBD2	TRBJ2-7	NA	CASSYQVGGSYEQYF	TGTGCCAGCAGTTACCAAGTGGGAGGGTCCTACGAGCAGTACTTC
TRBV9	TRBD1	TRBJ2-1	NA	CASSVVGQGISEQFF	TGTGCCAGCAGCGTAGTAGGACAGGGTATCAGTGAGCAGTTCTTC
TRBV29-1	TRBD1	TRBJ1-4	few	CSVEEAGGLNEKLFF	TGCAGCGTTGAAGAGGCAGGGGGGCTTAATGAAAAACTGTTTTTT
TRBV4-3	TRBD2	TRBJ2-5	NA	CASSQVLSGAQETQYF	TGCGCCAGCAGCCAGGTCCTTAGCGGGGCCCAAGAGACCCAGTACTTC
TRBV9	NA	TRBJ2-3	once	CASSVDRSDTQYF	TGTGCCAGCAGCGTAGATCGGTCAGATACGCAGTATTTT
TRBV27	NA	TRBJ2-1	NA	CASSLTRGLKYVEQFF	TGTGCCAGCAGTTTAACCAGGGGTCTGAAGTATGTTGAGCAGTTCTTC
TRBV9	NA	TRBJ2-5	NA	CASSARRGPETQYF	TGTGCCAGCAGCGCCCGAAGGGGTCCAGAGACCCAGTACTTC
TRBV20-1	NA	TRBJ2-1	few	CSATGLREQFF	TGCAGTGCTACAGGGTTGAGGGAGCAGTTCTTC
TRBV6-5	NA	TRBJ2-4	few	CASSNPGVNNIQYF	TGTGCCAGCAGTAATCCGGGAGTTAACAACATTCAGTACTTC
TRBV21-1	NA	TRBJ2-2	NA	CASSKGFDQQGNTGELFF	TGTGCCAGCAGCAAGGGCTTCGACCAACAGGGGAACACCGGGGAGCTGTTTTTT